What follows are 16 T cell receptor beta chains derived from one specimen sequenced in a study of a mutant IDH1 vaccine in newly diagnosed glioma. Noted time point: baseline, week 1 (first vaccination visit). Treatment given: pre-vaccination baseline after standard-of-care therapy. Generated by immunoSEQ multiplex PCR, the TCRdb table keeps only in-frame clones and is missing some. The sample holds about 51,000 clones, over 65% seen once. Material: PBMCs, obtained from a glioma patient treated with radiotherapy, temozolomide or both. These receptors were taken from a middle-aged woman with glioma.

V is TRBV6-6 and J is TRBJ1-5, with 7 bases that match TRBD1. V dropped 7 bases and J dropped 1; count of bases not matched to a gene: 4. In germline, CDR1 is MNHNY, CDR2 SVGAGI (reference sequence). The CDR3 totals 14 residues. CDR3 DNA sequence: TGTGCCAGCATGACAGGGACCAGCAATCAGCCCCAGCATTTT. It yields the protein CASMTGTSNQPQHF.

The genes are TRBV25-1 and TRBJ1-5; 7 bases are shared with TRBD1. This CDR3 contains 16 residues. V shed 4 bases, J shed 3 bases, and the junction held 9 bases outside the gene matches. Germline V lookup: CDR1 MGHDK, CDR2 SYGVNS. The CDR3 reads CASSGGKQGNNQPQHF. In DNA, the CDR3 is TGTGCCAGCAGTGGAGGGAAACAGGGGAACAATCAGCCCCAGCATTTT. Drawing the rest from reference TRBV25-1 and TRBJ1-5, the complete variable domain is EADIYQTPRYLVIGTGKKITLECSQTMGHDKMYWYQQDPGMELHLIHYSYGVNSTEKGDLSSESTVSRIRTEHFPLTLESARPSHTSQYLCASSGGKQGNNQPQHFGDGTRLSIL.

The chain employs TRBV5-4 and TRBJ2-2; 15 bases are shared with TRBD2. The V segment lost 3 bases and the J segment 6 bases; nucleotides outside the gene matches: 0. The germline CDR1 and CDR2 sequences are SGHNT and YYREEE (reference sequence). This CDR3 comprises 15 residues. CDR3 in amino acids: CASSWTSGGAGELFF. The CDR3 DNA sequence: TGTGCCAGCAGCTGGACTAGCGGGGGGGCCGGGGAGCTGTTTTTT.

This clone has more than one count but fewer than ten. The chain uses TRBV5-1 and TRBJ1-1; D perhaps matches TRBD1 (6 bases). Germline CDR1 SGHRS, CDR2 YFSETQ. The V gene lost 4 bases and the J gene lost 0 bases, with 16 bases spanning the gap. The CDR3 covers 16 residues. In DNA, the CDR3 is TGCGCCAGCAGCGAATCTCCAGGGGCGATGAACACTGAAGCTTTCTTT. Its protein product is CASSESPGAMNTEAFF.

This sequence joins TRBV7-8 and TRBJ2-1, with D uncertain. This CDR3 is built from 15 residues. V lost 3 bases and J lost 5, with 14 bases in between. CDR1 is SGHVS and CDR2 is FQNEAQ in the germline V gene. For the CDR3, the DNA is TGTGCCAGCAGCTTGTCTACTATATTGAACAATGAGCAGTTCTTC. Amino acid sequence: CASSLSTILNNEQFF.

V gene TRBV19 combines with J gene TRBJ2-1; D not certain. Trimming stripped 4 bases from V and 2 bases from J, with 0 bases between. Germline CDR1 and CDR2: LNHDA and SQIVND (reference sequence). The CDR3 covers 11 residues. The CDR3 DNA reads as TGTGCCAGTAGTACCTACAATGAGCAGTTCTTC. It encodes CASSTYNEQFF.

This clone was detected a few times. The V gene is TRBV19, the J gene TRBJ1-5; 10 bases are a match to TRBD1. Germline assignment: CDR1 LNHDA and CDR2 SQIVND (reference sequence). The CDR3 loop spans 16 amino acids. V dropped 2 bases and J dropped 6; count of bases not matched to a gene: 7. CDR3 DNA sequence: TGTGCCAGTAGTATATTCCCGGGACAGGGGTTTCAGCCCCAGCATTTT. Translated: CASSIFPGQGFQPQHF.

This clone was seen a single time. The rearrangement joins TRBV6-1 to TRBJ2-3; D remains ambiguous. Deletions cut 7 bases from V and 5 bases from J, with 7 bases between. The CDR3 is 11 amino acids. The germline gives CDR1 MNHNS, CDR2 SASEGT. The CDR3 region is CASTRLDTQYF. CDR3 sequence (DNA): TGTGCCAGCACTCGATTAGATACGCAGTATTTT.

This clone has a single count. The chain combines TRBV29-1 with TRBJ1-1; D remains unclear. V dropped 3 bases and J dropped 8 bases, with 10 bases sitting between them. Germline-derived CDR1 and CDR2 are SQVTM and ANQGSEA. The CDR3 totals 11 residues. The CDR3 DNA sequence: TGCAGCGTTGATTCGGCGGGGGAAGCTTTCTTT. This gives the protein CSVDSAGEAFF. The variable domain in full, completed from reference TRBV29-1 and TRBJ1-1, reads SAVISQKPSRDICQRGTSLTIQCQVDSQVTMMFWYRQQPGQSLTLIATANQGSEATYESGFVIDKFPISRPNLTFSTLTVSNMSPEDSSIYLCSVDSAGEAFFGQGTRLTVV.

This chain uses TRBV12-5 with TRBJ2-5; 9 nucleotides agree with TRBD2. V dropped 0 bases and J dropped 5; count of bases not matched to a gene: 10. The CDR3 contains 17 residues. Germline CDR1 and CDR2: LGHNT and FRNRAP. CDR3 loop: CASGLVNLAGVWETQYF. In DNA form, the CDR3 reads TGTGCTAGTGGTTTGGTAAACTTAGCGGGGGTTTGGGAGACCCAGTACTTC.

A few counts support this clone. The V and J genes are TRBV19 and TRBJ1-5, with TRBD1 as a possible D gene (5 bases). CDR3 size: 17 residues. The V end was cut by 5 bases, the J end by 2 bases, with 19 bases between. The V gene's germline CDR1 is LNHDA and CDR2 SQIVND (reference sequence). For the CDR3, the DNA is TGTGCCAGTAGTCGGGCAGGGTCAGATAGAGGCAATCAGCCCCAGCATTTT. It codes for CASSRAGSDRGNQPQHF.

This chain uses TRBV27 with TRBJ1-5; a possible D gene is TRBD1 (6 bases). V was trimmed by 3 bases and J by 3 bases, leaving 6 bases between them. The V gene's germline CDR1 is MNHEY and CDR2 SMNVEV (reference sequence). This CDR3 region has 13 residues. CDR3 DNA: TGTGCCAGCAGTTTGGGGGCCAATCAGCCCCAGCATTTT. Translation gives CASSLGANQPQHF.

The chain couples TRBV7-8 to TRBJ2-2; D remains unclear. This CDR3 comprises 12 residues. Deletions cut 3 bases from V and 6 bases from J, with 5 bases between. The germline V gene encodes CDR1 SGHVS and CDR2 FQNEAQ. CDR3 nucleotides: TGTGCCAGCAGCTTGGAAGCCGGGGAGCTGTTTTTT. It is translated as CASSLEAGELFF.

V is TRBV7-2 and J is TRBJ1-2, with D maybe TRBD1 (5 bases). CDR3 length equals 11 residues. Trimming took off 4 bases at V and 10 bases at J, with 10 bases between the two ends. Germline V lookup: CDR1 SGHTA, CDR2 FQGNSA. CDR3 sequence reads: CASSSTVTYTF. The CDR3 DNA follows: TGTGCCAGCAGCTCGACAGTTACCTACACCTTC.

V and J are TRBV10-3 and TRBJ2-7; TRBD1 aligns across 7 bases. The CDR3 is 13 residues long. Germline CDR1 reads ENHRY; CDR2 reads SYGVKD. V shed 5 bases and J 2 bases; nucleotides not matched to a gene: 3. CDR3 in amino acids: CAISRDSAYEQYF. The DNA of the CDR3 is TGTGCCATCAGTAGGGACAGTGCCTACGAGCAGTACTTC.

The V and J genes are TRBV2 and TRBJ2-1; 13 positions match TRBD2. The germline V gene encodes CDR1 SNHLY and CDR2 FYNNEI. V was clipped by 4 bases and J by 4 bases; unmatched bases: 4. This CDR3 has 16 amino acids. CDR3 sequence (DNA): TGTGCCAGCAGTGGACTAGCGGGGGGATTATACAATGAGCAGTTCTTC. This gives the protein CASSGLAGGLYNEQFF.